These 10 T cell receptor beta chains share one sample of origin, sequenced in a study of T cell changes during pregnancy in multiple sclerosis. Method: immunoSEQ multiplex PCR; TCRdb's copy keeps in-frame clones and lacks some. The data hold 45,000 to 60,000 clones, with around 90% observed a single time. The sequences come from CD8+ T cells from peripheral blood mononuclear cells, collected before pregnancy. These receptors came from a female donor with multiple sclerosis, enrolled in a pregnancy study.

The genes are TRBV5-1 and TRBJ2-3; perhaps TRBD2 as D (6 bases). The CDR3 spans 10 residues. The germline CDR1 and CDR2 sequences are SGHRS and YFSETQ. The V and J ends lost 8 bases and 6 bases respectively, with 7 bases between them. The CDR3 is CASRGDTQYF. The CDR3, as DNA: TGCGCCAGTCGGGGGGATACGCAGTATTTT.

The genes are TRBV2 and TRBJ2-3; TRBD1 matches 10 bases. CDR1 and CDR2 from the germline V gene are SNHLY and FYNNEI. V lost 3 bases, J lost 5 bases, and 5 bases stayed unmatched. CDR3 length: 15 amino acids. CDR3 in amino acids: CASSEGTGEVDTQYF. The CDR3 bases are TGTGCCAGCAGTGAGGGGACAGGGGAGGTAGATACGCAGTATTTT.

This chain joins TRBV19 and TRBJ2-7; a possible D gene is TRBD2 (5 bases). CDR3 length: 14 residues. Trimming took 7 bases from V and 1 from J, leaving 14 bases between them. The V gene's germline CDR1 is LNHDA and CDR2 SQIVND (reference sequence). The CDR3 sequence is CASKEGGGSYEQYF. The CDR3, as DNA: TGTGCCAGTAAAGAGGGCGGAGGTTCCTACGAGCAGTACTTC.

This clone came up a few times. The V call is TRBV15, the J call TRBJ1-1; D is unresolved. This CDR3 is 13 amino acids long. V lost 5 bases, J lost 4 bases, and 11 bases lay in between. The germline V gene has CDR1 LNHNV and CDR2 YYDKDF (reference sequence). The CDR3 sequence: CATSDEEITEAFF. The CDR3 nucleotides are TGTGCCACCAGCGACGAGGAGATCACTGAAGCTTTCTTT.

This chain uses TRBV4-3 with TRBJ1-5, with a possible D match to TRBD1 (6 bases). Trimming stripped 6 bases from V and 5 bases from J, with 11 bases between. The CDR3 contains 13 residues. CDR1 and CDR2 (germline): LGHNA, YSLEER. DNA of the CDR3: TGCGCCAGCAGTCTCAGGGGAGATCAGCCCCAGCATTTT. Its protein is CASSLRGDQPQHF.

This sequence joins TRBV25-1 and TRBJ2-1; 12 positions agree with TRBD2. This CDR3 has 18 residues. Germline CDR1 and CDR2: MGHDK and SYGVNS. J was trimmed by 10 bases and V by 1 base; bases with no gene match: 14. The CDR3 sequence is CASSEFFTLAGGPGEQFF. CDR3 in DNA: TGTGCCAGCAGTGAATTTTTTACCCTAGCGGGGGGGCCGGGGGAGCAGTTCTTC.

V and J are TRBV25-1 and TRBJ2-7, with a weak D call TRBD1 (5 bases). Germline CDR1 reads MGHDK; CDR2 reads SYGVNS. V lost 4 bases and J lost 4, with 17 bases in between. The CDR3 has 15 amino acids. CDR3 protein: CASSARGAGWYEQYF. The CDR3 nucleotides read TGTGCCAGCAGTGCCCGAGGCGCAGGGTGGTACGAGCAGTACTTC.

The gene calls are TRBV5-4 and TRBJ2-1; D gene unclear. V was cut by 0 bases and J by 8 bases, with 6 bases left in between. CDR3 size: 12 residues. Germline assignment: CDR1 SGHNT and CDR2 YYREEE (reference sequence). CDR3 bases: TGTGCCAGCAGCTTGGGCGGATATGAGCAGTTCTTC. Protein sequence: CASSLGGYEQFF.

This sequence joins TRBV6-4 and TRBJ2-2; 10 bases match TRBD1. V dropped 2 bases and J dropped 6; count of bases not matched to a gene: 0. CDR1 is MRHNA, CDR2 SNTAGT, per germline. The CDR3 loop spans 14 amino acids. The DNA of the CDR3 is TGTGCCAGCAGTGACGGACAGGGGGCCGGGGAGCTGTTTTTT. Translated, it gives CASSDGQGAGELFF.

This clone was observed a few times. The chain has TRBV9 and TRBJ1-1, with a weak D call TRBD1 (5 bases). V lost 5 bases and J 7 bases, leaving 15 bases between the germline ends. Germline CDR1 SGDLS, CDR2 YYNGEE. The CDR3 covers 13 residues. The chain's CDR3 is CASSAGGVNEAFF. CDR3 DNA sequence: TGTGCCAGCAGTGCGGGGGGGGTGAATGAAGCTTTCTTT.